This entry is about one T cell receptor beta chain. This clonotype came up many times. The specificity of this receptor is unknown. The sample holds no much larger clone one base away, and base qualities are not on file. A patient counted as having stable Graves' hyperthyroidism if no progression to ophthalmopathy occurred over 18 months of follow-up. Hyperthyroidism patients were newly diagnosed, had a disease duration of under 2 months, and were aged 18 to 65 years. Exclusion was applied to patients with uncontrolled infections, other autoimmune diseases, pregnancy or lactation. Clinical symptoms, serum thyroxine and TRAb, thyroid ultrasound, and orbital computed tomography formed the basis for the diagnoses. PBMCs were separated from approximately 10 ml of fresh peripheral blood using Ficoll-Paque density gradient centrifugation. Trizol reagent was used to extract total RNA, and RNA quality was then checked on an Agilent 2100 Bioanalyzer.

The TCR beta CDR3 regions were amplified from RNA transcripts. For the first round of RT-PCR on the TCR CDR3, the HTBI primer set was used together with the Qiagen OneStep RT-PCR kit. A second multiplex PCR round built the libraries, followed by size selection and purification. Sequencing of the libraries was done on an Illumina HiSeq2000 using paired-end 100 bp reads. The published analysis was carried out like this. SOAPnuke was used to process the raw data, with reads discarded if the reads contained adapters or uncalled bases, had a mean Phred below 15, or lacked an exact constant-primer or identifier match. High-quality paired reads were merged using COPE v1.2.5, and each unique nucleotide sequence was defined as a clonotype. MiTCR v1.1 was used to align the clonotypes against IMGT TRBV, TRBD and TRBJ reference segments. Only V-J combinations with frequency above 0.0001, covering 99% to 99.2% of repertoires, were analysed. The TCS score was defined as F50 (clonal expansion) divided by E x V (chaos), with BLOSUM62-based TCRdist calculated between CDR3 peptides within each V-J. Welch's t-statistics and random forest reduced 500 to 650 V-J features to roughly 13, which were used in a naive Bayes classifier (R e1071). TCRdb's own reprocessing of the public reads used fastp at Q25 and MiXCR and kept productive beta chains. One record per CDR3 amino acid sequence lists the most common genes and DNA. TCRdb, not the authors, supplied the V and J calls. A total of hundreds of thousands of distinct CDR3 sequences appear in this sample, less than 15% of them only once. Of the sample, about 14% is held by the ten largest clones.

The CDR3 spans 15 residues, from the cysteine through the phenylalanine. The retained sequence is limited to the CDR3, 45 bases, with the frame set at the first base. CDR1 and CDR2, looked up from the germline V gene, are MDHEN and SYDVKM. The trim is 6 bases for V and 1 base for J, with a gap of 12 bases between the germline ends. This entry comes from a study of T cells in Graves' hyperthyroidism and ophthalmopathy (dated by TCRdb to between 2018 and 2021). Regarding the study in general: Peripheral blood was collected at initial diagnosis, before any treatment. After blood sampling, hyperthyroidism patients were treated with methimazole at a starting dose of 30 mg daily, and ophthalmopathy patients were treated with high-dose intravenous methylprednisolone. Prospective prediction of ophthalmopathy was tested in an independent validation cohort of some 19 hyperthyroidism patients and some 17 patients who later progressed to ophthalmopathy. The study also compared thyroid tissue and blood T-cell repertoires from a handful of Graves' hyperthyroidism patients. To identify distinguishing TCR V-J signatures, a discovery cohort of 90 to 100 patients was used, comprising 43 with Graves' ophthalmopathy and under 60 with stable Graves' hyperthyroidism. The approximately 100 discovery patients were randomly divided into training and test sets at a 7:3 ratio. TCR Vbeta CDR3 sequencing of 130 to 150 peripheral blood samples (under 45 ophthalmopathy, about 80 hyperthyroidism and approximately 17 progressor patients) is reported in the paper.

Summary of the overall study and its limitations: A model built on a 13 V-J signature distinguished ophthalmopathy from stable hyperthyroidism, reaching roughly 88% sensitivity and under 84% specificity in cross-validation and 80%/75% in testing. In validation, progression to ophthalmopathy was predicted by the model with about 70% sensitivity and roughly 76% specificity, a median of approximately 6.5 months before onset. Blood samples also contained most of the expanded thyroid clonotypes (frequency above 0.001), which suggests that blood repertoires may reflect thyroid immune responses. Sample size was not statistically predetermined, and blinding of investigators to group allocation was not performed.

The chain joins TRBV28 to TRBJ2-2; perhaps TRBD1 is the D gene, with 5 bases matching. This clonotype originated in a woman aged 40 to 50 with Graves' hyperthyroidism. Sequenced material: blood. The CDR3 in this case is CASRLRQGNTGELFF. The DNA sequence reads TGTGCCAGCAGGCTAAGGCAGGGGAACACCGGGGAGCTGTTTTTT. Beyond the CDR3, the reference TRBV28 and TRBJ2-2 genes provide the residues; the full variable domain reads: DVKVTQSSRYLVKRTGEKVFLECVQDMDHENMFWYRQDPGLGLRLIYFSYDVKMKEKGDIPEGYSVSREKKERFSLILESASTNQTSMYLCASRLRQGNTGELFFGEGSRLTVL.